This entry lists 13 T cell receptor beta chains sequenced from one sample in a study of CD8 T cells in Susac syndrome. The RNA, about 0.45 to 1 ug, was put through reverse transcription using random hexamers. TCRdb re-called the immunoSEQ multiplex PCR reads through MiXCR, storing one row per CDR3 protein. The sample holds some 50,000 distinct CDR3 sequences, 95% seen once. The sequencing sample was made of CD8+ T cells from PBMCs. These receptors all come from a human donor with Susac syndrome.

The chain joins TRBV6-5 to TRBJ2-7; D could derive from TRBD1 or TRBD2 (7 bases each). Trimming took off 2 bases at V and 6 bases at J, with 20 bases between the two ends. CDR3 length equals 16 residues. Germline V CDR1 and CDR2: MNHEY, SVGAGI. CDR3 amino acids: CASSYPRGGGDSEQYF. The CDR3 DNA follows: TGTGCCAGCAGTTACCCCCGGGGTGGGGGGGACAGCGAGCAGTACTTC.

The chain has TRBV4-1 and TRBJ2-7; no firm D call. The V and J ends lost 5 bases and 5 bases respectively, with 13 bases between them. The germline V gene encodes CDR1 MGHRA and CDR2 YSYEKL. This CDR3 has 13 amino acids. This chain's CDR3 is CASSSQEWHEQYF. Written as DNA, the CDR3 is TGCGCCAGCAGCTCTCAAGAATGGCACGAGCAGTACTTC.

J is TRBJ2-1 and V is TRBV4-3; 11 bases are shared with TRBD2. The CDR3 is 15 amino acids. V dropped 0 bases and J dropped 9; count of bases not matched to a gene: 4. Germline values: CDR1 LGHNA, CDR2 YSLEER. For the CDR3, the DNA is TGCGCCAGCAGCCAAGATGTAACTAGCGGGGGTGAGCAGTTCTTC. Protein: CASSQDVTSGGEQFF.

CDR3 sequence: CASSLAGLNTGELFF. The DNA for the CDR3 is TGTGCCAGCAGCTTGGCCGGACTAAACACCGGGGAGCTGTTTTTT. This chain connects TRBV5-6 to TRBJ2-2, with D tentatively TRBD2 (6 bases). CDR1 is SGHDT and CDR2 is YYEEEE in the germline V gene. V lost 0 bases and J lost 2, with 8 bases in between. This CDR3 is built from 15 residues. The whole variable domain, filled in from reference TRBV5-6 and TRBJ2-2, reads DAGVTQSPTHLIKTRGQQVTLRCSPKSGHDTVSWYQQALGQGPQFIFQYYEEEERQRGNFPDRFSGHQFPNYSSELNVNALLLGDSALYLCASSLAGLNTGELFFGEGSRLTVL.

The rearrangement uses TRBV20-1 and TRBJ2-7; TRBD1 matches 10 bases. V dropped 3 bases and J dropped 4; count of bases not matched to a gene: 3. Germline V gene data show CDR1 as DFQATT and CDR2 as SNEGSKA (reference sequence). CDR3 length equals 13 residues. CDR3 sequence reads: CSARTGGAYEQYF. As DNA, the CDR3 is TGCAGTGCTAGGACAGGGGGCGCATACGAGCAGTACTTC.

The CDR3 bases are TGTGCCAGCAGCCAAGGAGGCACAGGGACGGAGAAGCCCCAGCATTTT. Translating it yields CASSQGGTGTEKPQHF. This rearrangement joins TRBV3-1 to TRBJ1-5; the D gene is possibly TRBD1 (6 bases). With 1 base removed from V and 8 bases from J, the gap between germline ends came to 18 bases. Germline-derived CDR1 and CDR2 are LGHDT and YNNKEL (reference sequence). The length of the CDR3 is 16 residues.

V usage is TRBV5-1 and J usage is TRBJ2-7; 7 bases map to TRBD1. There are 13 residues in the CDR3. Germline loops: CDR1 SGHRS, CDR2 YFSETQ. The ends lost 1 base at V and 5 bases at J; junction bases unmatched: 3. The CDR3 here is CASSLRTGNEQYF. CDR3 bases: TGCGCCAGCAGCTTGAGGACAGGCAACGAGCAGTACTTC. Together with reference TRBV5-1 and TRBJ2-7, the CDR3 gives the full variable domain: KAGVTQTPRYLIKTRGQQVTLSCSPISGHRSVSWYQQTPGQGLQFLFEYFSETQRNKGNFPGRFSGRQFSNSRSEMNVSTLELGDSALYLCASSLRTGNEQYFGPGTRLTVT.

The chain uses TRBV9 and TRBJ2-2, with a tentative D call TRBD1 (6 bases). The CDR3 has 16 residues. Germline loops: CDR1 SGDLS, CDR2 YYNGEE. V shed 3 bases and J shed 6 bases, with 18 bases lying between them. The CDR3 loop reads CASSALEWGPPGELFF. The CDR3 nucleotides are TGTGCCAGCAGCGCCCTCGAGTGGGGGCCGCCCGGGGAGCTGTTTTTT.

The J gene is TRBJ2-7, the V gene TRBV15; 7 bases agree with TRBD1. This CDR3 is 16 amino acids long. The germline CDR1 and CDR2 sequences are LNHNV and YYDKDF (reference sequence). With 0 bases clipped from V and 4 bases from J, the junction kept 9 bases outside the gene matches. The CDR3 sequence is CATSRDARGRLYEQYF. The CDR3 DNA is TGTGCCACCAGCAGAGATGCGAGGGGGCGACTTTACGAGCAGTACTTC.

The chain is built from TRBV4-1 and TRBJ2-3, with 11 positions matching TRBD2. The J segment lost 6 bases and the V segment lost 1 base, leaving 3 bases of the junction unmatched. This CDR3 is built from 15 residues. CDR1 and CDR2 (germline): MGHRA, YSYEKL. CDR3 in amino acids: CASSQVAGGLDTQYF. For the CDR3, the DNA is TGCGCCAGCAGCCAAGTAGCGGGGGGGCTCGATACGCAGTATTTT.

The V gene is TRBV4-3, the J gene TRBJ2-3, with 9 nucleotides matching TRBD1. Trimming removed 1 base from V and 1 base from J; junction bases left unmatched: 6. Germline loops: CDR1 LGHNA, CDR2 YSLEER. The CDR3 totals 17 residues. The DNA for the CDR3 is TGCGCCAGCAGCCAAGTGGGGACAGGGACCGGCACAGATACGCAGTATTTT. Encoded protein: CASSQVGTGTGTDTQYF.

The CDR3 reads CASSGEFSNTEAFF. CDR3 sequence (DNA): TGTGCCAGCAGCGGGGAATTTTCGAACACTGAAGCTTTCTTT. J is TRBJ1-1 and V is TRBV7-9; D unresolved. Trimming stripped 5 bases from V and 1 base from J, with 11 bases between. The CDR3 totals 14 residues. The V gene's germline CDR1 is SEHNR and CDR2 FQNEAQ (reference sequence).

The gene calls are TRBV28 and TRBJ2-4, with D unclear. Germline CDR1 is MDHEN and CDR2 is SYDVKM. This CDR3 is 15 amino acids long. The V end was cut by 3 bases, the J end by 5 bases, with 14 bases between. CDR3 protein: CASSFPPIVQNIQYF. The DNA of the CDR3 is TGTGCCAGCAGTTTTCCCCCCATTGTCCAAAACATTCAGTACTTC.